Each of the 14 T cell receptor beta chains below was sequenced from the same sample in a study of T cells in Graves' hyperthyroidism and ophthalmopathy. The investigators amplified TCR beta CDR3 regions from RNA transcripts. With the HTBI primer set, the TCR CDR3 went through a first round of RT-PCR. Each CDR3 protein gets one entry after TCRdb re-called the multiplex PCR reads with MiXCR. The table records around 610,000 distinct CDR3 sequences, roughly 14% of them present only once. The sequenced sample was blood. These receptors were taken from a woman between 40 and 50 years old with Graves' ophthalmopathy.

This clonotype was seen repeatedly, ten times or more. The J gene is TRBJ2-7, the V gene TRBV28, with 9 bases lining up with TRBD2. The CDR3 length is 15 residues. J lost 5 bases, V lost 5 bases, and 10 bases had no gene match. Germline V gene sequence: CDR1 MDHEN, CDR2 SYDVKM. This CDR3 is CASSQAGGPRDEQYF. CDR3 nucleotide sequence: TGTGCCAGCAGTCAGGCGGGAGGGCCACGGGACGAGCAGTACTTC.

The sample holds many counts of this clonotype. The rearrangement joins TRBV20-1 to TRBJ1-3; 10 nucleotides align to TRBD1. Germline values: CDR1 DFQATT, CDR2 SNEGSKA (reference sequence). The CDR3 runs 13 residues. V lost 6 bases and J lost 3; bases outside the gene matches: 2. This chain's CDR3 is CSAGQGYGNTIYF. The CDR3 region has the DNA TGCAGTGCGGGACAGGGGTATGGAAACACCATATATTTT.

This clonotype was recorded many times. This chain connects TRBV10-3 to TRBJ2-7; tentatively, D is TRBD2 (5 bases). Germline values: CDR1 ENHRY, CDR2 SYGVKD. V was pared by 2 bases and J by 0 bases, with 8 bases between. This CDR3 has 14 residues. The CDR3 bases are TGTGCCATCAGTGAGAGGGAGAGCTCCTACGAGCAGTACTTC. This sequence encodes CAISERESSYEQYF.

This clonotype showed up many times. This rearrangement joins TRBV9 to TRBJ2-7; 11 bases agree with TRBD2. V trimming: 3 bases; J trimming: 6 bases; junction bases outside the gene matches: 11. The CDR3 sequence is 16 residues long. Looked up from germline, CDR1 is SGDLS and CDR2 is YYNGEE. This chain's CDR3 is CASSELGGTSGSEQYF. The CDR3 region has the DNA TGTGCCAGCAGCGAGTTGGGAGGGACTAGCGGTTCCGAGCAGTACTTC.

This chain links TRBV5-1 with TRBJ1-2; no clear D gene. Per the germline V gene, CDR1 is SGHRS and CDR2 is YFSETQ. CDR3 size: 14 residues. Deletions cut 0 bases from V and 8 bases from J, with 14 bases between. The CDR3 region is CASSLAGGTGGYTF. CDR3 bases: TGCGCCAGCAGCTTGGCCGGCGGTACGGGGGGCTACACCTTC.

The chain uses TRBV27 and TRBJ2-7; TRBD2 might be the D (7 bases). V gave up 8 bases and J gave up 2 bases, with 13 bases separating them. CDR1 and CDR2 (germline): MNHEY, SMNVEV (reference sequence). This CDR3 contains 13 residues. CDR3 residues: CASGGGITYEQYF. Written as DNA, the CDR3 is TGTGCCAGCGGGGGGGGCATTACCTACGAGCAGTACTTC.

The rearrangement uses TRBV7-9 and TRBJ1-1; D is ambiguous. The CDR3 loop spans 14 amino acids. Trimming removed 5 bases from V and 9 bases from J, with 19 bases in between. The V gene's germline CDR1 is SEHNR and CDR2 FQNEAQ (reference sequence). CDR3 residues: CASSASGLDSKAFF. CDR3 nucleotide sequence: TGTGCCAGCAGCGCCTCCGGTCTGGATTCTAAAGCTTTCTTT. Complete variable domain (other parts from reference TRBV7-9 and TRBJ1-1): DTGVSQNPRHKITKRGQNVTFRCDPISEHNRLYWYRQTLGQGPEFLTYFQNEAQLEKSRLLSDRFSAERPKGSFSTLEIQRTEQGDSAMYLCASSASGLDSKAFFGQGTRLTVV.

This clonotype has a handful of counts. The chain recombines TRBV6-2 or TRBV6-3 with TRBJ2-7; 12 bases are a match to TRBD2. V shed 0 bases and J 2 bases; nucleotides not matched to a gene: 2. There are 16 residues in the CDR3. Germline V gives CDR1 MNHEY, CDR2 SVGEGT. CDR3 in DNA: TGTGCCAGCAGTTACTCAGCTAGCGGGAGGGCCTACGAGCAGTACTTC. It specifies CASSYSASGRAYEQYF.

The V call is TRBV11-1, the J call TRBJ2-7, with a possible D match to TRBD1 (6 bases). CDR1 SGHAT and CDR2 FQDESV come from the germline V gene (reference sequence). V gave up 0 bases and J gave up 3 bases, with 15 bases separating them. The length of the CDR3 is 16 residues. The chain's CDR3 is CASSLAPGTNLYEQYF. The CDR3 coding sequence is TGTGCCAGCAGCTTAGCGCCCGGGACAAATCTCTACGAGCAGTACTTC.

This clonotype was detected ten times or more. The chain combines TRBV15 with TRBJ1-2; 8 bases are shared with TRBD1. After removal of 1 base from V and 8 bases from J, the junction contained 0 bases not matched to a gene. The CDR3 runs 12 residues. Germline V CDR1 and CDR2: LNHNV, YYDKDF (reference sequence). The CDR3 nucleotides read TGTGCCACCAGCAGAGGGACAGGGGGCTACACCTTC. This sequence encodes CATSRGTGGYTF.

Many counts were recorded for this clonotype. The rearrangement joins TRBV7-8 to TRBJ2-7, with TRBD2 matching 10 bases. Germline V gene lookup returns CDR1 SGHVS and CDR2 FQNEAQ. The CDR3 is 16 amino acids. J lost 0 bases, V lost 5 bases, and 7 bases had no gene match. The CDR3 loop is CASSPLAGADSYEQYF. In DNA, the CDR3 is TGTGCCAGCAGCCCCCTAGCGGGAGCCGACTCCTACGAGCAGTACTTC.

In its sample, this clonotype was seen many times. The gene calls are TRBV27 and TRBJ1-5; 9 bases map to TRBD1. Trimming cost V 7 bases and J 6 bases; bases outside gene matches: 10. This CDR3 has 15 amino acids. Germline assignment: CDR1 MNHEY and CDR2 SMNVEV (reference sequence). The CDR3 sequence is CASKPGQGIRQPQHF. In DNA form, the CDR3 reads TGTGCCAGCAAACCGGGACAGGGTATCCGTCAGCCCCAGCATTTT.

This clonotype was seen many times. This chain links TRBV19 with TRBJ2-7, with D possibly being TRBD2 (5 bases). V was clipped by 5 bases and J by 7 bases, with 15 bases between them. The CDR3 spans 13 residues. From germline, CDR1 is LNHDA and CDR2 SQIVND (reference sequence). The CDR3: CASSLGPPGEQYF. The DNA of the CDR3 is TGTGCCAGTAGTTTGGGCCCACCGGGGGAGCAGTACTTC.

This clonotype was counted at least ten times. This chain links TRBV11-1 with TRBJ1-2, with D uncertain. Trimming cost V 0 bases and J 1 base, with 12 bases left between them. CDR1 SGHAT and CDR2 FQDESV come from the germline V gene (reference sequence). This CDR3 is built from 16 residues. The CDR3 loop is CASSLAGPTGNYGYTF. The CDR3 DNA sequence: TGTGCCAGCAGCTTAGCAGGGCCCACCGGTAACTATGGCTACACCTTC.